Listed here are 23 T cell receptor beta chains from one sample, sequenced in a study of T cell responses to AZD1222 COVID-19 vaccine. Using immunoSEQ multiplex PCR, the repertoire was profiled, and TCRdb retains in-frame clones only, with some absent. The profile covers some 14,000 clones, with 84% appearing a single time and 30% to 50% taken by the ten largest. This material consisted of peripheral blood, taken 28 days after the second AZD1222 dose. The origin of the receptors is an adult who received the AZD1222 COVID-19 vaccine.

The CDR3 region has the DNA TGTGCCAGCAGTTACTCGGTATTACGGGAGCAGTACTTC. It yields the protein CASSYSVLREQYF. The chain recombines TRBV6-5 with TRBJ2-7; D not certain. Between the trimmed V and J ends, which lost 0 bases and 7 bases, there was a span of 10 bases. This CDR3 contains 13 residues. Germline V lookup: CDR1 MNHEY, CDR2 SVGAGI.

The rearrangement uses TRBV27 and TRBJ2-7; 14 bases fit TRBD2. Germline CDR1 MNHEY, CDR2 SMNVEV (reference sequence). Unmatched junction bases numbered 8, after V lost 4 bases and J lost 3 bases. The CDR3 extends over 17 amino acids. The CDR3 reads CASSSSGTSGSGYEQYF. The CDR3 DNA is TGTGCCAGCAGTTCCTCCGGGACTAGCGGGAGTGGCTACGAGCAGTACTTC.

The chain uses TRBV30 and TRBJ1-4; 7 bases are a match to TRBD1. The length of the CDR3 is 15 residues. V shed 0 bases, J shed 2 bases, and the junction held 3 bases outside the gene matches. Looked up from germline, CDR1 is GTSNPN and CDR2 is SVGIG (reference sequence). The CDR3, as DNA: TGTGCCTGGAGTGTATCACAGGGGACTAATGAAAAACTGTTTTTT. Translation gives CAWSVSQGTNEKLFF.

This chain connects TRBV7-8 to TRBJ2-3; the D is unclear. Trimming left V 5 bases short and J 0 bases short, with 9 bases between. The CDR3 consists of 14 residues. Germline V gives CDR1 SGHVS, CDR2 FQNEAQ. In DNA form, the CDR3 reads TGTGCCAGCAGCCGGGTCCTTAGCACAGATACGCAGTATTTT. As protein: CASSRVLSTDTQYF.

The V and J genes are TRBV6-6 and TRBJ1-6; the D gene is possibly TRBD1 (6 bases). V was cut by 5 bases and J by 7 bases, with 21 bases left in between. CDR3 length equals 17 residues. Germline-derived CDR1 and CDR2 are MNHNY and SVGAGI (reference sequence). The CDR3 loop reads CASSPDLLGGTNSPLHF. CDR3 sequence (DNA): TGTGCCAGCAGTCCCGACCTTTTGGGGGGCACCAATTCACCCCTCCACTTT.

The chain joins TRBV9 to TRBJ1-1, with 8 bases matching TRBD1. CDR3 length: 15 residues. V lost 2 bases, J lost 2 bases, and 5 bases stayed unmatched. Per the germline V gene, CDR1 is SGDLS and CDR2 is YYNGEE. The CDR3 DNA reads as TGTGCCAGCAGCGTCGACAGGGGTCTAAACACTGAAGCTTTCTTT. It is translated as CASSVDRGLNTEAFF.

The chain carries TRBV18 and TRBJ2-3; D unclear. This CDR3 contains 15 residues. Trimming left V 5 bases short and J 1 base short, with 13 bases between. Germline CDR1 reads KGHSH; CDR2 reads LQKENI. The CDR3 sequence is CASSSVVRGTDTQYF. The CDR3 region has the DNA TGTGCCAGCTCATCGGTCGTTAGGGGCACAGATACGCAGTATTTT.

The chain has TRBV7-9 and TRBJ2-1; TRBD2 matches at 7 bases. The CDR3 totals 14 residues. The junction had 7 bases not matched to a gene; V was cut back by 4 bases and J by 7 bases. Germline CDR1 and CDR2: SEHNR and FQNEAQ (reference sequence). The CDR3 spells CASSSPKGGNEQFF. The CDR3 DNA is TGTGCCAGCAGCTCCCCCAAGGGAGGGAATGAGCAGTTCTTC.

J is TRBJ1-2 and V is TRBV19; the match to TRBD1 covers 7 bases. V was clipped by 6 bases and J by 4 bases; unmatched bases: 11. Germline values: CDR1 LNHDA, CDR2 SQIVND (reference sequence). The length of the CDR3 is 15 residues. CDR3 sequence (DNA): TGTGCCAGTAGGGACCCCAGGGGGGCCAGCTATGGCTACACCTTC. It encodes CASRDPRGASYGYTF. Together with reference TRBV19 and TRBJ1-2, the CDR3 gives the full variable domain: DGGITQSPKYLFRKEGQNVTLSCEQNLNHDAMYWYRQDPGQGLRLIYYSQIVNDFQKGDIAEGYSVSREKKESFPLTVTSAQKNPTAFYLCASRDPRGASYGYTFGSGTRLTVV.

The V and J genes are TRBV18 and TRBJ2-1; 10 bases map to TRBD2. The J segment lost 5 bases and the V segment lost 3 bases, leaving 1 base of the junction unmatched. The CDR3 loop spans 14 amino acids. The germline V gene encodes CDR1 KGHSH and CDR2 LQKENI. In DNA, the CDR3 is TGTGCCAGCTCACCTACTAGCGGGGACAATGAGCAGTTCTTC. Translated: CASSPTSGDNEQFF.

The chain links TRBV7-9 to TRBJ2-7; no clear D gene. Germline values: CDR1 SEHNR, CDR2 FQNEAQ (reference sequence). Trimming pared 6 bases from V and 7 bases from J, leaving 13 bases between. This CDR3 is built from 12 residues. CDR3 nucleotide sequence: TGTGCCAGCAGAAAACAGCGATATGAGCAGTACTTC. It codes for CASRKQRYEQYF.

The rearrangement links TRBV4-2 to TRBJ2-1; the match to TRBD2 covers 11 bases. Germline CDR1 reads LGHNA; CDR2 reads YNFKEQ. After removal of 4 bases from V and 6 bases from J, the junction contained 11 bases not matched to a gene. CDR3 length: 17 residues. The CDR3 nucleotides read TGTGCCAGCAGCCCAACGACAGCCGGGACTAGCGGCAATGAGCAGTTCTTC. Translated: CASSPTTAGTSGNEQFF.

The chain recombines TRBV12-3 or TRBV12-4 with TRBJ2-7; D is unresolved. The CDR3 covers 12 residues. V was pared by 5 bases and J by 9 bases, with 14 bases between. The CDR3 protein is CASSPPASGQYF. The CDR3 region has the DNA TGTGCCAGCAGTCCCCCTGCCTCGGGGCAGTACTTC.

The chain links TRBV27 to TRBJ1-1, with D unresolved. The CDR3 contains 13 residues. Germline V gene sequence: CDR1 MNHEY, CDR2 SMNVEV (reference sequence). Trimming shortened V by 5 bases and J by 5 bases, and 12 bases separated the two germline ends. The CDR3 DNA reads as TGTGCCAGCAGTACCTTAGGGTCGACTGAAGCTTTCTTT. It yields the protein CASSTLGSTEAFF.

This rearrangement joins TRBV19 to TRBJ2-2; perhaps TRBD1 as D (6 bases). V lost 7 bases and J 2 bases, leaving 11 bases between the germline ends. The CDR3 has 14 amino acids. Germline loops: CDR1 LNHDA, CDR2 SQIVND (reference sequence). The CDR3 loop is CASKHRANTGELFF. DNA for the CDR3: TGTGCCAGTAAGCACAGGGCTAACACCGGGGAGCTGTTTTTT. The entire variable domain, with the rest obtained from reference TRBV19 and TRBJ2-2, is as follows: DGGITQSPKYLFRKEGQNVTLSCEQNLNHDAMYWYRQDPGQGLRLIYYSQIVNDFQKGDIAEGYSVSREKKESFPLTVTSAQKNPTAFYLCASKHRANTGELFFGEGSRLTVL.

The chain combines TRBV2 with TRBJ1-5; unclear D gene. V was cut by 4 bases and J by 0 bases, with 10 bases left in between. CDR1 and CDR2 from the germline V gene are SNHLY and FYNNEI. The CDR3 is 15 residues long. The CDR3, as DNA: TGTGCCAGCAGTGGGCAGGTGGATAGCAATCAGCCCCAGCATTTT. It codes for CASSGQVDSNQPQHF. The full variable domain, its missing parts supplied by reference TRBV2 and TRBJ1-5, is EPEVTQTPSHQVTQMGQEVILRCVPISNHLYFYWYRQILGQKVEFLVSFYNNEISEKSEIFDDQFSVERPDGSNFTLKIRSTKLEDSAMYFCASSGQVDSNQPQHFGDGTRLSIL.

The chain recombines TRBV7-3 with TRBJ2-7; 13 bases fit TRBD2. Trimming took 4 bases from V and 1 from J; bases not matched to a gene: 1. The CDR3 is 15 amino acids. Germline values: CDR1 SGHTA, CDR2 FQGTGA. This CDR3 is CASSWTSGGSYEQYF. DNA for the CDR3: TGTGCCAGCAGCTGGACTAGCGGGGGTTCCTACGAGCAGTACTTC.

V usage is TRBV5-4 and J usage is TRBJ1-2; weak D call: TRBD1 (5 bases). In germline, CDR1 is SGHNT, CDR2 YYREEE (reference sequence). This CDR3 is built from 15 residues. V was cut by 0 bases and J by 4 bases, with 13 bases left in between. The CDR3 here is CASSLVEGQGYGYTF. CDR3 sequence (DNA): TGTGCCAGCAGCTTGGTAGAGGGGCAGGGCTATGGCTACACCTTC.

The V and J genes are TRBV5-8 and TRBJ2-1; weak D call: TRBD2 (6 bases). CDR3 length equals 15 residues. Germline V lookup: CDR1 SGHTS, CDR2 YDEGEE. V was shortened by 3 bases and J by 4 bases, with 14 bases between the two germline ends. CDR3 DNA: TGTGCCAGCAGCTCAGGTTTAGCGGAGTACAATGAGCAGTTCTTC. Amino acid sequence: CASSSGLAEYNEQFF.

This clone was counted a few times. The CDR3 DNA reads as TGCGCCAGCAGCCAAGGACTAGCGGGGTACAATGAGCAGTTCTTC. It translates to CASSQGLAGYNEQFF. The rearrangement links TRBV4-1 to TRBJ2-1; the match to TRBD2 covers 11 bases. Germline CDR1 MGHRA, CDR2 YSYEKL. CDR3 length equals 15 residues. After removal of 1 base from V and 4 bases from J, the junction contained 0 bases not matched to a gene.

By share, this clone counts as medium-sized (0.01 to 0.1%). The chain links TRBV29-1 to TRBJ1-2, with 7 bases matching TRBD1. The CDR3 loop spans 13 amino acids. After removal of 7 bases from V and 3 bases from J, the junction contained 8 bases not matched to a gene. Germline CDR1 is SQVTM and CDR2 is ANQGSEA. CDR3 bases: TGCAGCGCCGCCGGGACAGCACACTATGGCTACACCTTC. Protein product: CSAAGTAHYGYTF.

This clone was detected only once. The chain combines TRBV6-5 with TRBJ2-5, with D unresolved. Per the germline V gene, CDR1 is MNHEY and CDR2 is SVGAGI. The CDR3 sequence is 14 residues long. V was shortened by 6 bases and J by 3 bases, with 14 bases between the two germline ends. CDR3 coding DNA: TGTGCCAGCAGAGTCGACATTTGGGAAGAGACCCAGTACTTC. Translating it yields CASRVDIWEETQYF.

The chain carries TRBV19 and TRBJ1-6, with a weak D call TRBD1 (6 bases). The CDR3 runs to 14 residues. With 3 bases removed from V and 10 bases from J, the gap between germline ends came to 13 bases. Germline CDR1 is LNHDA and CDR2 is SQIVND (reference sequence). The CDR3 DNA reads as TGTGCCAGTAGTATTGGACAGAAGGCATCACCCCTCCACTTT. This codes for CASSIGQKASPLHF.